One sample yielded the 31 T cell receptor beta chains listed below, sequenced in a study of beta chain features in type 1 diabetes. Expressed TCRB transcripts got sequenced, as all isolated RNA was reverse transcribed. The protocol was immunoSEQ multiplex PCR, while the TCRdb copy is restricted to in-frame clones and leaves out a portion. The sample records approximately 250,000 clones, about 14% being singletons. Sequences were obtained from naive CD4+ T cells from blood. All receptors come from a middle-aged woman in good health.

This clone showed up just a few times. This chain joins TRBV7-9 and TRBJ2-7; TRBD1 agrees at 8 bases. This CDR3 has 13 amino acids. V lost 4 bases and J lost 5; bases outside the gene matches: 4. Germline lookup yields CDR1 SEHNR and CDR2 FQNEAQ (reference sequence). DNA of the CDR3: TGTGCCAGCAGCTCTGACAGGGGTGACGAGCAGTACTTC. As protein: CASSSDRGDEQYF.

This clone was detected only a few times. CDR3 nucleotides: TGTGCCAGCAGCTTAGGGATGGACAGGCGTGAGACCCAGTACTTC. This codes for CASSLGMDRRETQYF. V gene TRBV7-9 combines with J gene TRBJ2-5, with 7 nucleotides matching TRBD1. CDR1 is SEHNR, CDR2 FQNEAQ, per germline (reference sequence). With 1 base clipped from V and 5 bases from J, the junction kept 7 bases outside the gene matches. This CDR3 contains 15 residues. Supplemented by reference TRBV7-9 and TRBJ2-5, the full variable domain reads DTGVSQNPRHKITKRGQNVTFRCDPISEHNRLYWYRQTLGQGPEFLTYFQNEAQLEKSRLLSDRFSAERPKGSFSTLEIQRTEQGDSAMYLCASSLGMDRRETQYFGPGTRLLVL.

This clone appeared a few times. The chain uses TRBV9 and TRBJ2-2; weak D call: TRBD2 (5 bases). V was clipped by 0 bases and J by 4 bases, with 10 bases between them. This CDR3 contains 15 residues. Per the germline V gene, CDR1 is SGDLS and CDR2 is YYNGEE. CDR3 in amino acids: CASSVGGFGTGELFF. CDR3 nucleotides: TGTGCCAGCAGCGTAGGCGGGTTTGGCACCGGGGAGCTGTTTTTT. Full variable domain (remainder filled in from reference TRBV9 and TRBJ2-2): DSGVTQTPKHLITATGQRVTLRCSPRSGDLSVYWYQQSLDQGLQFLIQYYNGEERAKGNILERFSAQQFPDLHSELNLSSLELGDSALYFCASSVGGFGTGELFFGEGSRLTVL.

The chain couples TRBV5-4 to TRBJ2-5, with D uncertain. CDR3 length equals 14 residues. Germline V CDR1 and CDR2: SGHNT, YYREEE (reference sequence). V lost 1 base to trimming and J lost 2 bases, with 9 bases between them. CDR3 protein: CASSLWHQQETQYF. The CDR3 DNA sequence: TGTGCCAGCAGCTTGTGGCACCAACAAGAGACCCAGTACTTC.

CDR3: CASSAGSGSQPQHF. CDR3 DNA: TGCGCCAGCAGCGCCGGATCGGGGAGTCAGCCCCAGCATTTT. This chain joins TRBV5-1 and TRBJ1-5; D is unclear. Germline CDR1 is SGHRS and CDR2 is YFSETQ. CDR3 size: 14 residues. V lost 4 bases to trimming and J lost 6 bases, with 14 bases between them.

This clone has more than one count but fewer than ten. The rearrangement joins TRBV5-1 to TRBJ2-3, with D unresolved. Deletions cut 2 bases from V and 3 bases from J, with 13 bases between. Germline CDR1 SGHRS, CDR2 YFSETQ. The CDR3 runs to 15 residues. CDR3 nucleotides: TGCGCCAGCAGCTTTGGGTTAGCTAGTACAGATACGCAGTATTTT. Amino acids: CASSFGLASTDTQYF.

This rearrangement joins TRBV11-1 to TRBJ1-2; possible D gene TRBD1, 6 bases. CDR1 is SGHAT, CDR2 FQDESV, per germline (reference sequence). Deletions cut 5 bases from V and 14 bases from J, with 21 bases between. The CDR3 runs to 13 residues. The CDR3 DNA reads TGTGCCAGCAGCCCTTGGGGGCCGGACGAAAGGACCTTC. Protein product: CASSPWGPDERTF.

V and J are TRBV6-6 and TRBJ1-4; the match to TRBD1 covers 8 bases. The J segment lost 3 bases and the V segment lost 4 bases, leaving 1 base of the junction unmatched. The V gene's germline CDR1 is MNHNY and CDR2 SVGAGI (reference sequence). The CDR3 extends over 14 amino acids. The CDR3 sequence: CASSSRGPNEKLFF. The CDR3 DNA reads TGTGCCAGCAGTTCCAGGGGGCCTAATGAAAAACTGTTTTTT.

J is TRBJ2-7 and V is TRBV7-6; possibly TRBD2 for D (6 bases). The germline V and J ends were trimmed by 1 base and 1 base, with 23 bases remaining between them. CDR1 is SGHVS and CDR2 is FNYEAQ in the germline V gene. This CDR3 is built from 19 residues. The CDR3 here is CASSLGSSGGKTRSYEQYF. DNA for the CDR3: TGTGCCAGCAGCTTAGGGTCCAGCGGAGGGAAAACGCGGTCCTACGAGCAGTACTTC.

The V gene is TRBV10-1, the J gene TRBJ1-6; D is uncertain. V was trimmed by 3 bases and J by 10 bases, leaving 10 bases between them. The CDR3 is 13 residues long. Germline V CDR1 and CDR2: WNHNN, SYGVQD (reference sequence). The CDR3 nucleotides read TGCGCCAGCAGTGACACCCGAGAGTCACCCCTCCACTTT. This gives the protein CASSDTRESPLHF.

A few counts support this clone. Here the CDR3 reads CASSPQEGRASGNTIYF. The CDR3 DNA is TGTGCCAGCTCACCACAGGAGGGACGCGCTTCTGGAAACACCATATATTTT. This sequence joins TRBV18 and TRBJ1-3, with D possibly being TRBD1 (5 bases). Germline V gives CDR1 KGHSH, CDR2 LQKENI. Between the trimmed V and J ends, which lost 1 base and 1 base, there was a span of 14 bases. CDR3 length: 17 amino acids.

The gene calls are TRBV6-1 and TRBJ1-5, with 7 bases that match TRBD1. Germline CDR1 and CDR2: MNHNS and SASEGT. Trimming cost V 4 bases and J 5 bases; bases outside gene matches: 5. The CDR3 has 14 residues. CDR3: CASSVRGRDQPQHF. CDR3 DNA sequence: TGTGCCAGCAGTGTTAGGGGGCGCGATCAGCCCCAGCATTTT.

This clone has a handful of counts. CDR3 in DNA: TGCGCCAGCAGCTTGGAGTCGGGTAGCAATCAGCCCCAGCATTTT. Translation gives CASSLESGSNQPQHF. The chain employs TRBV5-1 and TRBJ1-5, with D unclear. There are 15 residues in the CDR3. V gave up 0 bases and J gave up 0 bases, with 7 bases separating them. In germline, CDR1 is SGHRS, CDR2 YFSETQ.

The chain combines TRBV11-1 with TRBJ2-2; D might be TRBD2 (6 bases). V was clipped by 1 base and J by 0 bases, with 12 bases between them. The CDR3 covers 17 residues. CDR1 is SGHAT and CDR2 is FQDESV in the germline V gene (reference sequence). CDR3 nucleotide sequence: TGTGCCAGCAGCTTAGGCTCTTGGACTACGAACACCGGGGAGCTGTTTTTT. Its translation: CASSLGSWTTNTGELFF.

This chain uses TRBV7-6 with TRBJ2-2; TRBD2 is a possible D gene (7 bases). This CDR3 is 16 amino acids long. V was shortened by 3 bases and J by 1 base, with 12 bases between the two germline ends. Germline V gene sequence: CDR1 SGHVS, CDR2 FNYEAQ. DNA for the CDR3: TGTGCCAGCAGCTTGGCCGGGGGGCTGAACACCGGGGAGCTGTTTTTT. Residues: CASSLAGGLNTGELFF. The whole variable domain, remainder taken from reference TRBV7-6 and TRBJ2-2, is GAGVSQSPRYKVTKRGQDVALRCDPISGHVSLYWYRQALGQGPEFLTYFNYEAQQDKSGLPNDRFSAERPEGSISTLTIQRTEQRDSAMYRCASSLAGGLNTGELFFGEGSRLTVL.

In its sample, this clone was seen a few times. V is TRBV10-3 and J is TRBJ2-5; no firm D call. CDR3 length equals 13 residues. Trimming removed 2 bases at V and 2 bases at J, with 6 bases between. Germline V gives CDR1 ENHRY, CDR2 SYGVKD. CDR3 nucleotides: TGTGCCATCAGTGAGGGGCAACAAGAGACCCAGTACTTC. Translation gives CAISEGQQETQYF.

The chain employs TRBV9 and TRBJ2-3; 7 positions match TRBD2. From germline, CDR1 is SGDLS and CDR2 YYNGEE. The CDR3 is 14 amino acids. The ends lost 4 bases at V and 4 bases at J; junction bases unmatched: 6. CDR3 region: CASSPRLAADTQYF. CDR3 in DNA: TGTGCCAGCAGCCCCCGACTAGCCGCAGATACGCAGTATTTT.

The chain uses TRBV11-2 and TRBJ2-7; D call uncertain. The germline V gene has CDR1 SGHAT and CDR2 FQNNGV. This CDR3 region has 13 residues. V lost 0 bases and J lost 7, with 10 bases in between. The CDR3: CASSLDLAWEQYF. CDR3 DNA sequence: TGTGCCAGCAGCTTAGATCTCGCGTGGGAGCAGTACTTC.

V usage is TRBV6-6 and J usage is TRBJ2-2, with 7 bases fitting TRBD1. The CDR3 runs 15 residues. The germline V gene encodes CDR1 MNHNY and CDR2 SVGAGI (reference sequence). Trimming at V came to 8 bases and at J to 6 bases, leaving 12 bases not matched to a gene. The CDR3 DNA reads as TGTGCCAGCGGGCAGACAGGGCTCTTCCCCGGGGAGCTGTTTTTT. As protein: CASGQTGLFPGELFF.

This clone was picked up a small number of times. This chain joins TRBV6-1 and TRBJ2-7, with 7 bases matching TRBD1. Germline loops: CDR1 MNHNS, CDR2 SASEGT. V was clipped by 6 bases and J by 2 bases; unmatched bases: 4. This CDR3 has 13 amino acids. CDR3 DNA sequence: TGTGCCAGCAGAGGGACAGCACCCTACGAGCAGTACTTC. As protein: CASRGTAPYEQYF.

The rearrangement uses TRBV19 and TRBJ2-7, with 10 bases that match TRBD1. The CDR3 spans 16 residues. V trimming: 7 bases; J trimming: 3 bases; junction bases outside the gene matches: 12. In germline, CDR1 is LNHDA, CDR2 SQIVND (reference sequence). In DNA form, the CDR3 reads TGTGCCAGTACACCGGACAGGGGGGCAGAAATCTACGAGCAGTACTTC. Translation gives CASTPDRGAEIYEQYF.

The genes are TRBV5-4 and TRBJ2-2; 7 nucleotides align to TRBD1. Germline lookup yields CDR1 SGHNT and CDR2 YYREEE (reference sequence). Germline trimming cut 5 bases from V and 5 bases from J; bases unmatched to any gene: 6. The CDR3 has 14 amino acids. The CDR3 reads CASRRDSQTGELFF. CDR3 nucleotide sequence: TGTGCCAGCAGACGGGACAGCCAAACCGGGGAGCTGTTTTTT.

This clone was recorded a few times. The chain links TRBV5-1 to TRBJ2-2, with a tentative D call TRBD2 (6 bases). V was trimmed by 4 bases and J by 6 bases, leaving 19 bases between them. Looked up from germline, CDR1 is SGHRS and CDR2 is YFSETQ. The CDR3 length is 16 residues. CDR3 residues: CASSQAPGLGAGELFF. The CDR3 DNA reads TGCGCCAGCAGCCAAGCGCCGGGACTCGGGGCCGGGGAGCTGTTTTTT.

The genes are TRBV5-4 and TRBJ2-7, with D tentatively TRBD1 (5 bases). V was trimmed by 0 bases and J by 3 bases, leaving 13 bases between them. CDR1 and CDR2 (germline): SGHNT, YYREEE (reference sequence). The CDR3 has 15 amino acids. Written as DNA, the CDR3 is TGTGCCAGCAGCTTGGAAGGACACCGAAGCTACGAGCAGTACTTC. Residues: CASSLEGHRSYEQYF.

The chain is built from TRBV7-2 and TRBJ2-3, with unresolved D. The CDR3 runs to 12 residues. Germline V gene lookup returns CDR1 SGHTA and CDR2 FQGNSA. V was clipped by 7 bases and J by 0 bases, with 5 bases between them. The CDR3 protein is CASTPSTDTQYF. CDR3 DNA sequence: TGTGCCAGCACCCCAAGCACAGATACGCAGTATTTT.

This clone turned up a few times. The chain carries TRBV7-9 and TRBJ2-5, with D perhaps TRBD2 (5 bases). V was clipped by 3 bases and J by 2 bases, with 10 bases between them. This CDR3 is built from 14 residues. From germline, CDR1 is SEHNR and CDR2 FQNEAQ (reference sequence). DNA for the CDR3: TGTGCCAGCAGCTTCCGGGGAGATCAAGAGACCCAGTACTTC. Translating gives CASSFRGDQETQYF. The entire variable domain, with the rest obtained from reference TRBV7-9 and TRBJ2-5, is as follows: DTGVSQNPRHKITKRGQNVTFRCDPISEHNRLYWYRQTLGQGPEFLTYFQNEAQLEKSRLLSDRFSAERPKGSFSTLEIQRTEQGDSAMYLCASSFRGDQETQYFGPGTRLLVL.

J is TRBJ2-7 and V is TRBV19; D remains unclear. V was clipped by 1 base and J by 2 bases, with 12 bases between them. Germline V CDR1 and CDR2: LNHDA, SQIVND (reference sequence). This CDR3 spans 15 amino acids. Written as DNA, the CDR3 is TGTGCCAGTAGTATAGCAGTCCTTGGGCCCTACGAGCAGTACTTC. It is translated as CASSIAVLGPYEQYF.

The V call is TRBV25-1, the J call TRBJ2-3; D is unresolved. Deletions cut 2 bases from V and 4 bases from J, with 16 bases between. From germline, CDR1 is MGHDK and CDR2 SYGVNS. This CDR3 is 16 amino acids long. The chain's CDR3 is CASSESPASRADTQYF. The CDR3 DNA sequence: TGTGCCAGCAGTGAAAGTCCGGCCTCCCGGGCAGATACGCAGTATTTT.

This clone was recorded a few times. The V call is TRBV5-1, the J call TRBJ2-7; D gene uncertain. Trimming left V 2 bases short and J 7 bases short, with 16 bases between. The CDR3 covers 14 residues. Germline values: CDR1 SGHRS, CDR2 YFSETQ. CDR3 region: CASSLDLTPGEQYF. CDR3 in DNA: TGCGCCAGCAGCTTAGACCTGACCCCCGGGGAGCAGTACTTC.

The chain carries TRBV21-1 and TRBJ2-5; TRBD1, as called in the table, went unchecked against the DNA. TRBJ2-7 explains the end of the DNA better; the J call may be wrong. TRBV21-1 is listed as a pseudogene. CDR3 length equals 13 residues. In nucleotides, the CDR3 is TGTGCCGTACGGGGACAAAGCTCCTACGAGCAGTACTTC. Translating it yields CAVRGQSSYEQYF.

The rearrangement links TRBV29-1 to TRBJ1-1, with 10 bases matching TRBD1. Germline V CDR1 and CDR2: SQVTM, ANQGSEA. The junction had 16 bases not matched to a gene; V was cut back by 6 bases and J by 3 bases. The CDR3 is made up of 17 amino acids. As DNA, the CDR3 is TGCAGCGTGCGACCCGGGACAGGGGAGGACTTAGACACTGAAGCTTTCTTT. Its protein product is CSVRPGTGEDLDTEAFF.